This T cell receptor (beta chain) was captured in a study of cytomegalovirus exposure and HLA in healthy donors (TCRdb year 2017). As for the study more broadly: In an earlier analysis of under 600 of the donors, 276 Gb of sequence data and some 100 million unique TCR beta sequences from about 179 million T cells were reported. A later analysis re-examined previously published TCR beta repertoires from over 500 donors and added high-resolution HLA genotyping to investigate patterns of TCR occurrence. The number of typed donors differed by locus: roughly 629-640 for A, B, C, DRB1 and DQB1; roughly 510 for DQA1; about 600 for DPA1; and approximately 450 for DPB1. In the later analysis, no new phenotypic data were used to find candidate immune exposures; instead, reliance was placed on TCR beta sequences and their occurrence across donors. Donor age, sex, ethnicity and CMV serostatus were compiled alongside the repertoire data. In an earlier analysis of several hundred of the donors, high-throughput TCR beta sequencing was used to judge whether each TCR beta V gene segment behaved as functional or pseudogenic. The study used immunosequencing to profile the T cell repertoires of 670 or so subjects and linked those repertoires to cytomegalovirus serostatus. A separate validation cohort of roughly 130 different subjects was used in addition to the approximately 640-subject first cohort. HLA typing covered class I and class II loci at four-digit resolution. Roughly five DR-DQ haplotypes were treated as single units for association and clustering because of strong linkage in the cohort. The study combined high-throughput TCR immunosequencing, statistical association of individual TCRs with disease status, and machine learning to predict cytomegalovirus infection status. All discovery cohort repertoires had been generated using a single sequencing platform. The study aimed to test whether signatures of past pathogen exposure could be identified by cataloging public T cell receptors. An early release that covered about 600 HLA-typed donors contained about 290 gigabases of sequencing data and roughly 84 million unique TCR sequences. Among some 400 genotyped donors of the cohort, an average of about 240,000 unique TCR beta nucleotide sequences were sequenced per donor, roughly 18% of them non-productive. A later genetic analysis took genome-wide SNP genotypes for about three fifths of the roughly 670 donors and used that subset as a discovery cohort. Of the 350 to 450 genotyped donors, 65% to 90% fell in the genetic ancestry cluster associated with self-reported Caucasian donors. Overall study results and their limits: In vitro tests confirmed that a few of the cytomegalovirus-associated TCR beta chains recognize cytomegalovirus antigens. The study listed approximately 150 TCR beta chains as associated with cytomegalovirus. In an earlier analysis of some 540 of the donors, most TCR beta V segments appeared in productive rearrangements about 87% or about 30% of the time, broadly matching IMGT annotations. Compared with equally common non-associated chains, HLA-associated TCR beta chains in a later analysis were more clonally expanded and had lower generation probabilities. A later analysis associated some 17,000 TCR beta sequences with specific HLA alleles at a false discovery rate of 0.05. Some IMGT-functional V segments, including TRBV6-2 and TRBV6-3, could not be distinguished by the 87-base-pair reads and were therefore excluded. The authors suggested that the approach could potentially be generalized to other disease states and immunological phenotypes. About 15 rarely observed V segments, including chromosome 9 orphons, were excluded from the earlier analysis of about 500 of the donors because counts were too low. In a later genetic analysis, fewer N-insertions in productive TCRs were reported among donors in an Asian-associated ancestry cluster than the roughly 640-donor mean. A later genetic analysis associated a missense DCLRE1C variant with V-gene and J-gene trimming of TCR beta chains, and an independent cohort replicated the association. A later analysis found that TCR association rates varied across HLA loci, with DRB1 alleles showing the most associated TCRs and HLA-C alleles the fewest. Sequencing depth was assumed to be roughly uniform across donors in the presence/absence analyses, though that assumption may not hold. Most TCR sequences were observed very rarely across donors, whereas some public TCRs were present in many individuals. A further reported finding was that TCR beta sequences accurately predicted the HLA-A and HLA-B alleles for most subjects in the first cohort. In both the original and validation cohorts, the classifier was reported to diagnose cytomegalovirus status with high specificity and sensitivity. Most CMV-associated TCR beta chains appeared to be HLA-restricted in a later analysis, and the HLA associations seemed to be driven largely by CMV exposure. The only immune exposure information available for the cohort was CMV serostatus. Correlated functional status among segregating V segments might be attributable to linkage disequilibrium, but an unknown experimental factor could not be ruled out. Because HLA typing was unavailable for some donors at each locus, only the typed subset was used in association tests. A cluster of highly shared sequence variants was judged likely to represent a technical artifact of the sequencing pipeline. This cohort had only TCR beta chains sequenced, and the lack of alpha or paired-chain data limited which features could be detected. According to a later analysis, parvovirus B19, influenza, CMV and Epstein-Barr virus appeared linked to several top co-occurrence clusters. When HLA alleles, especially DR and DQ, strongly co-occurred, TCR associations were difficult to assign to individual alleles.

CDR1 and CDR2 (KGHSH, LQKENI) derive from the germline V gene. The cysteine opens and the phenylalanine closes a CDR3 of 13 amino acids. Here the CDR3 DNA is all that survives: 39 bases in frame from base 1. Trimming at the junction amounts to 1 base on V and 3 bases on J, and the germline ends lie 6 bases apart. The cohort consisted of 650 to 850 healthy bone marrow donors. At the time of sampling, all cohort members were nominally healthy, though unrecorded immune exposures were likely present. The donor tested CMV seronegative, placing the donor among the 300 to 450 seronegative members of the cohort. A peripheral blood sample was collected from each donor, and TCR beta sequencing was performed on peripheral blood mononuclear cells. Genomic DNA extraction from the blood cell samples was performed with the Qiagen DNeasy Blood Extraction Kit. The method behind the library was the immunoSEQ multiplex PCR assay. The multiplex PCR relied on a mix of 60 forward primers for TCR Vbeta segments and 13 reverse primers for TCR Jbeta segments. The CDR3 region of rearranged TCR beta genes was amplified from genomic DNA with a multiplex PCR assay. The amplified TCR beta libraries were sequenced on the Illumina HiSeq System as 87-base-pair reads. The published analysis was carried out like this. A later analysis tallied around 87 million unique TCR beta chains across the 666 repertoires, and approximately 12 million of those chains were shared by two or more donors. Raw reads were error-corrected and collapsed into unique sequences with a nearest-neighbor algorithm that merged closely related sequences to remove PCR and sequencing errors. V, D and J gene segments were assigned by aligning CDR3 sequences to IMGT reference sequences. For a sequence to be retained, a match of at least six nucleotides to both a V gene segment and a J gene segment was required. A rearrangement counted as productive if the CDR3 had no stop codons and remained in frame with V and J, and every other rearrangement counted as non-productive. Following IMGT convention, CDR3 was defined as the stretch from the second conserved V-encoded cysteine up to the conserved J-encoded phenylalanine. In an earlier analysis of 500 to 650 of the donors, sequences lacking an unambiguous match to a single V gene segment were excluded. An earlier analysis of 587 of the donors classified V segments as functional when productive rearrangements were above 56.7% and as segregating when the standard deviation between donors was above 5%. To diagnose cytomegalovirus status from the catalog of TCR beta chain sequences, a statistical classification framework was built. In a later analysis, V and J genes were assigned by comparing TCR nucleotide sequences against IMGT/GENE-DB human TR gene sequences. In a later analysis, CDR3 sequences and most-parsimonious VDJ recombination scenarios were assigned using the TCRdist pipeline. In a later analysis, each TCR beta chain was defined by its CDR3 amino acid sequence together with its V-gene family, and reads without a unique V-gene family were excluded. To address suspected cross-contamination and a sequencing artifact, a later analysis removed approximately 590 highly shared, low-generation-probability nucleotide sequences. For each public chain, a later analysis derived a clonal expansion index from normalized ranks of inferred template counts within each repertoire. In a later analysis, generation probabilities were computed with a VDJ recombination model fitted to out-of-frame rearrangements, and the resulting probabilities were checked against IGoR. In a later analysis, TCR-TCR, TCR-HLA and TCR-CMV co-occurrence was scored with hypergeometric tests, and a repertoire-size bias correction was applied to TCR pairs. A later analysis estimated false discovery rates by permuting HLA or CMV assignments 20 times. In a later analysis, co-occurring TCRs were grouped using DBSCAN, and TCRdist sequence similarity was added for clustering within HLA-allele-positive subsets. Repertoires with fewer than 30,000 or more than 120,000 public chains were left out of co-occurrence clustering, as were about five repertoires with anomalous nucleotide sharing. Held by TCRdb, this immuneACCESS table contains in-frame sequences only and omits some clones. Under half of the omission traces to an unresolved V gene where checked; the cause of the rest is unknown. The V and J calls and the clone size are those of that table, but D and trimming were determined from the DNA. In all, the sample holds 70,000 to 95,000 clones, and more than 75% of those were seen once. Around 2% of the sample lies in the top ten.

With respect to this clone: It has no known antigen specificity. Qualities for individual bases were not recorded, and no much larger clone is one base off.

The receptor was isolated from a man younger than 30 in good health and CMV-seronegative. The sample comprised PBMCs. This chain joins TRBV18 to TRBJ2-5; a tentative D call is TRBD1 (6 bases match). CDR3 region: CASSPRDKETQYF. The bases are TGTGCCAGCTCACCACGGGACAAAGAGACCCAGTACTTC.